One and the same sample provided the 17 T cell receptor beta chains below, sequenced in a study of control samples from healthy donors and cancer patients. Only in-frame clones appear in the TCRdb table, and some are missing; sequencing was by immunoSEQ multiplex PCR. The sample lists under 150,000 clones, roughly 89% seen once, with around 4.9% in the top ten. The material sequenced was blood. The receptors stem from a man under 40 in good health.

The CDR3 DNA reads as TGTGCCAGCAGCCAATGGACAGGGGGCTACTACAATGAGCAGTTCTTC. It specifies CASSQWTGGYYNEQFF. The chain uses TRBV14 and TRBJ2-1; TRBD1 matches at 11 bases. Germline-derived CDR1 and CDR2 are SGHDN and FVKESK. The CDR3 runs 16 residues. V lost 2 bases, J lost 3 bases, and 3 bases stayed unmatched.

The DNA for the CDR3 is TGTGCCAGCAGCCGAAATGGCGGGACTAGCGGGAGCAATGAGCAGTTCTTC. It codes for CASSRNGGTSGSNEQFF. This rearrangement joins TRBV11-2 to TRBJ2-1, with 14 bases identical to TRBD2. The length of the CDR3 is 17 residues. Looked up from germline, CDR1 is SGHAT and CDR2 is FQNNGV. J gave up 6 bases and V 5 bases, and 9 bases lay outside the gene matches.

This rearrangement joins TRBV6-2 or TRBV6-3 to TRBJ1-2; a weak D match, TRBD1 (6 bases). CDR1 is MNHEY and CDR2 is SVGEGT in the germline V gene. The CDR3 runs 13 residues. Trimming stripped 0 bases from V and 4 bases from J, with 6 bases between. The CDR3 bases are TGTGCCAGCAGTTACTCGGACAGCTATGGCTACACCTTC. The encoded protein is CASSYSDSYGYTF.

This sequence joins TRBV6-5 and TRBJ2-7, with 8 positions matching TRBD1. Germline assignment: CDR1 MNHEY and CDR2 SVGAGI. Trimming removed 7 bases from V and 6 bases from J; junction bases left unmatched: 11. The CDR3 runs 14 residues. The chain's CDR3 is CASNTGTGPFEQYF. The CDR3 DNA reads TGTGCCAGCAACACCGGGACAGGACCCTTCGAGCAGTACTTC.

Here the CDR3 DNA reads TGCGCCAGCACCCCCCGTAAGGGGAGTGTAGATACGCAGTATTTT. Translated, it gives CASTPRKGSVDTQYF. The chain recombines TRBV5-1 with TRBJ2-3; the D gene could be TRBD1 or TRBD2 (5 bases each). This CDR3 spans 15 amino acids. V lost 6 bases to trimming and J lost 5 bases, with 19 bases between them. CDR1 and CDR2 from the germline V gene are SGHRS and YFSETQ.

This chain links TRBV7-9 with TRBJ2-7; weak D call: TRBD2 (6 bases). Germline V gene sequence: CDR1 SEHNR, CDR2 FQNEAQ (reference sequence). This CDR3 region has 16 residues. V was cut by 5 bases and J by 3 bases, with 20 bases left in between. The CDR3 region has the DNA TGTGCCAGCAGCACTCGAAGCCGGGGGAAACACTACGAGCAGTACTTC. It yields the protein CASSTRSRGKHYEQYF.

This chain links TRBV2 with TRBJ2-7; a weak D match, TRBD1 (6 bases). Germline V gene lookup returns CDR1 SNHLY and CDR2 FYNNEI. CDR3 length: 14 residues. V gave up 7 bases and J gave up 2 bases, with 15 bases separating them. The CDR3 loop is CASTATTGTYEQYF. The DNA for the CDR3 is TGTGCCAGCACAGCAACAACAGGGACCTACGAGCAGTACTTC. Based on the CDR3 plus reference TRBV2 and TRBJ2-7, the full variable domain is EPEVTQTPSHQVTQMGQEVILRCVPISNHLYFYWYRQILGQKVEFLVSFYNNEISEKSEIFDDQFSVERPDGSNFTLKIRSTKLEDSAMYFCASTATTGTYEQYFGPGTRLTVT.

The chain carries TRBV7-2 and TRBJ1-5; the D is unclear. The CDR3 is made up of 15 amino acids. The germline CDR1 and CDR2 sequences are SGHTA and FQGNSA. The germline V and J ends were trimmed by 0 bases and 4 bases, with 10 bases remaining between them. CDR3 sequence: CASSLAVVANQPQHF. The CDR3 DNA sequence: TGTGCCAGCAGCTTAGCGGTGGTCGCGAATCAGCCCCAGCATTTT.

This clone occurred a few times. This chain joins TRBV7-2 and TRBJ2-7, with D perhaps matching TRBD2 (7 bases). Germline V CDR1 and CDR2: SGHTA, FQGNSA. The V end was cut by 5 bases, the J end by 1 base, with 12 bases between. CDR3 length: 14 residues. The CDR3 region is CASSKGGGSYEQYF. The CDR3 bases are TGTGCCAGCAGCAAGGGGGGGGGATCCTACGAGCAGTACTTC.

J is TRBJ2-3 and V is TRBV4-2; 10 bases match TRBD2. CDR1 is LGHNA and CDR2 is YNFKEQ in the germline V gene. The CDR3 has 16 residues. V shed 1 base, J shed 4 bases, and the junction held 5 bases outside the gene matches. DNA of the CDR3: TGTGCCAGCAGCCAAGTTAGCGGGGGGAGCGCAGATACGCAGTATTTT. Protein: CASSQVSGGSADTQYF.

V gene TRBV4-3 combines with J gene TRBJ1-2, with a possible D match to TRBD1 (6 bases). Trimming pared 2 bases from V and 8 bases from J, leaving 12 bases between. The CDR3 covers 13 residues. Germline V gene data show CDR1 as LGHNA and CDR2 as YSLEER. CDR3 sequence reads: CASSQIQGHGYTF. DNA for the CDR3: TGCGCCAGCAGCCAAATACAGGGTCACGGCTACACCTTC.

This chain joins TRBV7-2 and TRBJ2-7, with D unclear. Germline assignment: CDR1 SGHTA and CDR2 FQGNSA. Between the trimmed V and J ends, which lost 1 base and 6 bases, there was a span of 16 bases. CDR3 length equals 15 residues. The CDR3 nucleotides read TGTGCCAGCAGCTTAGAAGGGTTAGGGCCTCTCGAGCAGTACTTC. Its protein is CASSLEGLGPLEQYF.

This clone showed up just once. The chain couples TRBV19 to TRBJ2-4; 7 nucleotides agree with TRBD2. This CDR3 is 16 amino acids long. V trimming: 5 bases; J trimming: 1 base; junction bases outside the gene matches: 8. In germline, CDR1 is LNHDA, CDR2 SQIVND (reference sequence). CDR3 DNA sequence: TGTGCCAGTAGTGGGGTCGGGGGGACGGCCAAAAACATTCAGTACTTC. Translated, it gives CASSGVGGTAKNIQYF.

The rearrangement uses TRBV5-1 and TRBJ2-5; D possibly corresponds to TRBD2 (5 bases). The CDR3 spans 11 residues. Deletions cut 4 bases from V and 9 bases from J, with 10 bases between. From germline, CDR1 is SGHRS and CDR2 YFSETQ. This chain's CDR3 is CASSEDSAQYF. CDR3 DNA: TGCGCCAGCAGCGAGGACTCGGCCCAGTACTTC.

This rearrangement joins TRBV6-2 or TRBV6-3 to TRBJ1-1, with a weak D call TRBD1 (6 bases). The CDR3 contains 13 residues. CDR1 is MNHEY and CDR2 is SVGEGT in the germline V gene. Trimming took off 2 bases at V and 8 bases at J, with 12 bases between the two ends. The CDR3 DNA reads TGTGCCAGCAGTTACACAGGGCGCAAGGAAGCTTTCTTT. It encodes CASSYTGRKEAFF.

The chain carries TRBV28 and TRBJ1-3; possibly TRBD1 for D (5 bases). Germline V CDR1 and CDR2: MDHEN, SYDVKM. Deletions cut 3 bases from V and 2 bases from J, with 11 bases between. The CDR3 sequence is 15 residues long. CDR3 in DNA: TGTGCCAGCAGTTTCCCAGGGAATGCTGGAAACACCATATATTTT. Protein: CASSFPGNAGNTIYF.

The chain has TRBV13 and TRBJ1-2, with TRBD1 as a possible D gene (5 bases). There are 14 residues in the CDR3. Deletions cut 6 bases from V and 4 bases from J, with 15 bases between. Germline lookup yields CDR1 PRHDT and CDR2 FYEKMQ (reference sequence). For the CDR3, the DNA is TGTGCCAGCAGTTCTCTGCAGGGTACCTATGGCTACACCTTC. The encoded protein is CASSSLQGTYGYTF. The whole variable domain, filled in from reference TRBV13 and TRBJ1-2, reads AAGVIQSPRHLIKEKRETATLKCYPIPRHDTVYWYQQGPGQDPQFLISFYEKMQSDKGSIPDRFSAQQFSDYHSELNMSSLELGDSALYFCASSSLQGTYGYTFGSGTRLTVV.